A single sample is the source of the 23 T cell receptor beta chains below, sequenced in a study of identical twins. TCRdb called the 5' RACE reads again in MiXCR, with one record for every CDR3 protein. This table holds some 560,000 distinct CDR3 sequences, 9.6% found once. A further study also used this sample, focusing on yellow fever vaccine responses in identical twins.

The material sequenced was PBMCs. The receptors were sampled from a woman aged 18 to 35 in good health.

This sequence joins TRBV29-1 and TRBJ2-4, with 7 bases identical to TRBD2. Germline-derived CDR1 and CDR2 are SQVTM and ANQGSEA. CDR3 length equals 13 residues. Germline trimming cut 4 bases from V and 7 bases from J; bases unmatched to any gene: 7. CDR3 bases: TGCAGCGTTGCCACTTTAGCGGGCAACATTCAGTACTTC. It codes for CSVATLAGNIQYF.

This clonotype was seen many times. The V gene is TRBV20-1, the J gene TRBJ2-7; D is unresolved. Trimming removed 3 bases at V and 5 bases at J, with 5 bases between. This CDR3 region has 10 residues. Germline V gives CDR1 DFQATT, CDR2 SNEGSKA (reference sequence). The CDR3 DNA reads as TGCAGTGCTAGGGACCACGAGCAGTACTTC. This gives the protein CSARDHEQYF.

This clonotype came up many times. This chain connects TRBV20-1 to TRBJ2-7, with D tentatively TRBD2 (6 bases). Germline-derived CDR1 and CDR2 are DFQATT and SNEGSKA (reference sequence). The length of the CDR3 is 11 residues. Deletions cut 3 bases from V and 4 bases from J, with 7 bases between. This chain's CDR3 is CSASGSYEQYF. DNA for the CDR3: TGCAGTGCTAGCGGGAGTTACGAGCAGTACTTC.

To note about this clonotype: A read error is likely, as this CDR3 ends without the conserved phenylalanine or tryptophan. This chain connects TRBV12-3 or TRBV12-4 to TRBJ1-1; D is uncertain. The CDR3 is 11 amino acids. V lost 7 bases and J lost 4, with 7 bases in between. CDR3 loop: CASNEATEAFL. The DNA for the CDR3 is TGTGCCAGCAACGAGGCCACTGAAGCTTTCCTT.

The genes are TRBV12-3 or TRBV12-4 and TRBJ2-2; TRBD2 matches 8 bases. This CDR3 has 16 residues. J gave up 4 bases and V 8 bases, and 12 bases lay outside the gene matches. The CDR3 sequence is CASESSGGPFTGELFF. As DNA, the CDR3 is TGTGCCAGCGAGTCCTCGGGGGGGCCCTTCACCGGGGAGCTGTTTTTT.

This clonotype occurred a few times. The chain uses TRBV30 and TRBJ2-7; D is ambiguous. V was pared by 4 bases and J by 3 bases, with 10 bases between. The CDR3 is 12 residues long. Per germline, CDR1 GTSNPN and CDR2 SVGIG (reference sequence). CDR3 amino acids: CAWKPQSYEQYF. The CDR3 DNA sequence: TGTGCCTGGAAACCACAGAGCTACGAGCAGTACTTC. Supplemented by reference TRBV30 and TRBJ2-7, the full variable domain reads SQTIHQWPATLVQPVGSPLSLECTVEGTSNPNLYWYRQAAGRGLQLLFYSVGIGQISSEVPQNLSASRPQDRQFILSSKKLLLSDSGFYLCAWKPQSYEQYFGPGTRLTVT.

Many counts were recorded for this clonotype. The V call is TRBV7-8, the J call TRBJ2-7; 7 bases map to TRBD2. The V segment lost 3 bases and the J segment 5 bases; nucleotides outside the gene matches: 4. This CDR3 is built from 13 residues. Germline V gene data show CDR1 as SGHVS and CDR2 as FQNEAQ. The CDR3 sequence is CASSLKLANEQYF. As DNA, the CDR3 is TGTGCCAGCAGCTTGAAACTAGCGAACGAGCAGTACTTC.

In its sample, this clonotype was seen many times. A read error may produce the germline difference seen at one junction end. This chain links TRBV6-5 with TRBJ2-7; the match to TRBD2 covers 8 bases. CDR3 length equals 17 residues. Germline CDR1 is MNHEY and CDR2 is SVGAGI. This CDR3 reads CASSHSGLAGAWYEQYF. The CDR3 DNA reads as TGTGCCAGCAGTCACTCAGGACTAGCAGGGGCGTGGTACGAGCAGTACTTC.

The chain uses TRBV7-9 and TRBJ1-1; D is ambiguous. The CDR3 totals 14 residues. Trimming shortened V by 4 bases and J by 4 bases, and 13 bases separated the two germline ends. The germline gives CDR1 SEHNR, CDR2 FQNEAQ (reference sequence). The CDR3 DNA sequence: TGTGCCAGCAGCTCCCCCGGGAGGATCACTGAAGCTTTCTTT. The encoded protein is CASSSPGRITEAFF.

This clonotype was counted only a few times. This chain connects TRBV9 to TRBJ2-1, with 10 bases that match TRBD2. Trimming removed 5 bases from V and 4 bases from J; junction bases left unmatched: 9. Germline CDR1 reads SGDLS; CDR2 reads YYNGEE. The CDR3 has 16 residues. The CDR3 nucleotides are TGTGCCAGCAGTGTGTGGGCTAGCGGGGGATACAATGAGCAGTTCTTC. It codes for CASSVWASGGYNEQFF.

This chain connects TRBV6-2 or TRBV6-3 to TRBJ2-2, with 10 bases lining up with TRBD2. Germline trimming cut 6 bases from V and 5 bases from J; bases unmatched to any gene: 6. The CDR3 consists of 15 residues. CDR1 MNHEY and CDR2 SVGEGT come from the germline V gene. CDR3 coding DNA: TGTGCCAGCAGGCTAGCGGGAGAGGAGACCGGGGAGCTGTTTTTT. Translation gives CASRLAGEETGELFF.

This clonotype was observed many times. The chain uses TRBV28 and TRBJ2-7; D gene unclear. Germline values: CDR1 MDHEN, CDR2 SYDVKM. The CDR3 extends over 12 amino acids. V was cut by 2 bases and J by 4 bases, with 6 bases left in between. The CDR3 DNA follows: TGTGCCAGCAGTTTAATGGGTTACGAGCAGTACTTC. Encoded protein: CASSLMGYEQYF. The complete variable domain, with remaining parts taken from reference TRBV28 and TRBJ2-7, reads DVKVTQSSRYLVKRTGEKVFLECVQDMDHENMFWYRQDPGLGLRLIYFSYDVKMKEKGDIPEGYSVSREKKERFSLILESASTNQTSMYLCASSLMGYEQYFGPGTRLTVT.

V is TRBV11-2 and J is TRBJ2-1; perhaps TRBD1 as D (5 bases). V lost 7 bases and J lost 5, with 30 bases in between. The CDR3 covers 19 residues. The germline V gene encodes CDR1 SGHAT and CDR2 FQNNGV. The CDR3 coding sequence is TGTGCCAGCACCTATCCCGTCAGGGCAGAAGGCCGCCGGGACAATGAGCAGTTCTTC. Protein sequence: CASTYPVRAEGRRDNEQFF. Combining the CDR3 with reference TRBV11-2 and TRBJ2-1 gives the whole variable domain EAGVAQSPRYKIIEKRQSVAFWCNPISGHATLYWYQQILGQGPKLLIQFQNNGVVDDSQLPKDRFSAERLKGVDSTLKIQPAKLEDSAVYLCASTYPVRAEGRRDNEQFFGPGTRLTVL.

This chain uses TRBV28 with TRBJ2-7, with TRBD2 matching 13 bases. Germline CDR1 reads MDHEN; CDR2 reads SYDVKM. This CDR3 region has 17 residues. After removal of 2 bases from V and 1 base from J, the junction contained 5 bases not matched to a gene. The DNA of the CDR3 is TGTGCCAGCAGTTTAGTGACTAGCGGGAGGAGGTCCTACGAGCAGTACTTC. This encodes CASSLVTSGRRSYEQYF.

The gene calls are TRBV19 and TRBJ2-2; D not resolved. V was pared by 7 bases and J by 4 bases, with 13 bases between. Germline V gene lookup returns CDR1 LNHDA and CDR2 SQIVND (reference sequence). This CDR3 region has 14 residues. The DNA for the CDR3 is TGTGCCAGTACCCAATCTAGTGCCACCGGGGAGCTGTTTTTT. Translated: CASTQSSATGELFF.

This clonotype was recorded at least ten times. The rearrangement joins TRBV12-3 or TRBV12-4 to TRBJ2-3; 11 bases are shared with TRBD2. V shed 5 bases and J 0 bases; nucleotides not matched to a gene: 10. This CDR3 is built from 18 residues. CDR3 protein: CASSAGTSGTSSTDTQYF. In nucleotides, the CDR3 is TGTGCCAGCAGTGCCGGGACTAGCGGTACCTCTAGCACAGATACGCAGTATTTT.

This clonotype was detected many times. This sequence joins TRBV7-8 and TRBJ2-3; 11 bases line up with TRBD2. This CDR3 spans 17 amino acids. Trimming at V came to 2 bases and at J to 3 bases, leaving 7 bases not matched to a gene. Germline-derived CDR1 and CDR2 are SGHVS and FQNEAQ. The CDR3 sequence: CASSLKASGGTTDTQYF. CDR3 DNA: TGTGCCAGCAGCTTAAAGGCTAGCGGGGGGACTACAGATACGCAGTATTTT.

This clonotype has ten or more counts. The chain recombines TRBV20-1 with TRBJ2-5, with D perhaps matching TRBD1 (5 bases). V was pared by 2 bases and J by 1 base, with 8 bases between. The CDR3 totals 13 residues. In germline, CDR1 is DFQATT, CDR2 SNEGSKA (reference sequence). This CDR3 reads CSARITGQETQYF. In nucleotides, the CDR3 is TGCAGTGCTAGAATCACAGGCCAAGAGACCCAGTACTTC.

The rearrangement uses TRBV4-1 and TRBJ2-2; D may be TRBD1 (6 bases). The V end lost 4 bases, the J end lost 5 bases, and 17 bases lay between the germline ends. Germline-derived CDR1 and CDR2 are MGHRA and YSYEKL. CDR3 size: 16 residues. CDR3 sequence: CASSRDGQGFTGELFF. The CDR3 DNA follows: TGCGCCAGCAGCCGAGACGGGCAGGGGTTTACCGGGGAGCTGTTTTTT.

At least ten counts were recorded for this clonotype. V gene TRBV2 combines with J gene TRBJ2-1, with D perhaps TRBD2 (5 bases). This CDR3 comprises 13 residues. Trimming removed 8 bases at V and 7 bases at J, with 15 bases between. CDR1 is SNHLY and CDR2 is FYNNEI in the germline V gene. This CDR3 reads CASAGLAQNEQFF. CDR3 in DNA: TGTGCCAGCGCTGGGCTAGCCCAGAATGAGCAGTTCTTC.

This clonotype was counted only a few times. The CDR3 protein is CSVASETQYF. The DNA for the CDR3 is TGCAGCGTTGCTTCGGAGACCCAGTACTTC. The rearrangement joins TRBV29-1 to TRBJ2-5; D is undetermined. Germline CDR1 reads SQVTM; CDR2 reads ANQGSEA. The CDR3 is 10 residues long. Trimming took off 4 bases at V and 5 bases at J, with 5 bases between the two ends.

This clonotype was observed at least ten times. V usage is TRBV7-9 and J usage is TRBJ2-3; the D gene could be TRBD1 or TRBD2 (5 bases each). This CDR3 is built from 15 residues. Trimming removed 4 bases from V and 1 base from J, with 12 bases in between. Germline assignment: CDR1 SEHNR and CDR2 FQNEAQ (reference sequence). CDR3 amino acids: CASSSLSGRTDTQYF. The CDR3 nucleotides read TGTGCCAGCAGCTCATTATCGGGGCGCACAGATACGCAGTATTTT.

This rearrangement joins TRBV10-3 to TRBJ2-5; D may be TRBD1 (5 bases). Trimming left V 0 bases short and J 4 bases short, with 15 bases between. The CDR3 spans 16 residues. Germline V gene data show CDR1 as ENHRY and CDR2 as SYGVKD. The DNA for the CDR3 is TGTGCCATCAGTGAGTCGCGTCAGGGCGGCGGAGAGACCCAGTACTTC. It codes for CAISESRQGGGETQYF.